These 18 T cell receptor beta chains originate from one sample sequenced in a study of T cell responses to AZD1222 COVID-19 vaccine. Libraries were prepared by immunoSEQ multiplex PCR; TCRdb keeps only in-frame clonotypes and omits some of them. The repertoire holds approximately 80,000 clones, with around 85% as singletons. The sequencing here drew on peripheral blood, taken 28 days after the second AZD1222 dose. The source is an adult who received the AZD1222 COVID-19 vaccine.

This rearrangement joins TRBV28 to TRBJ1-5; 9 positions agree with TRBD1. The CDR3 contains 14 residues. Per germline, CDR1 MDHEN and CDR2 SYDVKM. V lost 6 bases to trimming and J lost 7 bases; unmatched junction nucleotides: 7. DNA for the CDR3: TGTGCCAGCAGCACTACAGGGGGCGAACAGCCCCAGCATTTT. Its translation is CASSTTGGEQPQHF.

This chain links TRBV29-1 with TRBJ2-2; the match to TRBD2 covers 9 bases. The CDR3 sequence is 14 residues long. Germline trimming cut 6 bases from V and 1 base from J; bases unmatched to any gene: 3. Germline CDR1 and CDR2: SQVTM and ANQGSEA. The CDR3 bases are TGCAGCGTGAATAGCGGGGGGAACACCGGGGAGCTGTTTTTT. Protein sequence: CSVNSGGNTGELFF.

In this sample, this clone turned up many times. Here the CDR3 reads CATSDFKGGSYNEQFF. CDR3 nucleotides: TGTGCCACCAGTGATTTCAAGGGGGGCTCCTACAATGAGCAGTTCTTC. The J gene is TRBJ2-1, the V gene TRBV24-1; D is perhaps TRBD1 or TRBD2 (6 bases each). With 1 base removed from V and 0 bases from J, the gap between germline ends came to 9 bases. Germline CDR1 reads KGHDR; CDR2 reads SFDVKD. The CDR3 is 16 residues long.

The chain recombines TRBV29-1 with TRBJ2-3, with D perhaps TRBD1 (5 bases). Germline V gene sequence: CDR1 SQVTM, CDR2 ANQGSEA. The length of the CDR3 is 17 residues. Trimming shortened V by 1 base and J by 7 bases, and 24 bases separated the two germline ends. CDR3 amino acids: CSVEAETTATVTNTQYF. The CDR3 coding sequence is TGCAGCGTTGAAGCCGAAACAACCGCGACAGTTACAAATACGCAGTATTTT.

This sequence joins TRBV24-1 and TRBJ2-3, with unresolved D. Germline CDR1 KGHDR, CDR2 SFDVKD. Trimming stripped 4 bases from V and 2 bases from J, with 3 bases between. The CDR3 totals 12 residues. CDR3 sequence: CATSDFTDTQYF. CDR3 DNA sequence: TGTGCCACCAGTGACTTCACAGATACGCAGTATTTT.

This chain joins TRBV6-5 and TRBJ1-2; D not certain. The germline V gene has CDR1 MNHEY and CDR2 SVGAGI. The V end was cut by 5 bases, the J end by 2 bases, with 9 bases between. This CDR3 is 13 amino acids long. The CDR3 DNA follows: TGTGCCAGCAGTCAGACGGTAAACTATGGCTACACCTTC. Its translation: CASSQTVNYGYTF.

The chain recombines TRBV12-3 or TRBV12-4 with TRBJ2-1; D remains unclear. Deletions cut 2 bases from V and 8 bases from J, with 10 bases between. This CDR3 contains 13 residues. The CDR3 DNA is TGTGCCAGCAGTTTACTGGGGATCGATGAGCAGTTCTTC. Translated: CASSLLGIDEQFF.

V gene TRBV6-2 or TRBV6-3 combines with J gene TRBJ2-4; perhaps D is TRBD1 or TRBD2 (6 bases each). The V end was cut by 4 bases, the J end by 6 bases, with 19 bases between. Germline CDR1 reads MNHEY; CDR2 reads SVGEGT. The CDR3 has 16 amino acids. The CDR3 sequence: CASSLGGGMNLNIQYF. CDR3 coding DNA: TGTGCCAGCAGTTTAGGAGGGGGAATGAATCTAAACATTCAGTACTTC.

The V call is TRBV6-6, the J call TRBJ1-2; TRBD1 matches 7 bases. Germline loops: CDR1 MNHNY, CDR2 SVGAGI (reference sequence). With 0 bases clipped from V and 6 bases from J, the junction kept 4 bases outside the gene matches. The CDR3 has 14 amino acids. The CDR3 loop reads CASSYSTGADGYTF. In DNA, the CDR3 is TGTGCCAGCAGTTACTCTACAGGGGCGGATGGCTACACCTTC.

The chain recombines TRBV4-3 with TRBJ2-7; 10 nucleotides agree with TRBD2. V was pared by 4 bases and J by 1 base, with 7 bases of the junction left unmatched. The CDR3 runs to 16 residues. Germline-derived CDR1 and CDR2 are LGHNA and YSLEER. CDR3 DNA sequence: TGCGCCAGCAGCCTAGAGCGGGAGGGCCGGTCCTACGAGCAGTACTTC. Amino acids: CASSLEREGRSYEQYF.

The chain employs TRBV7-2 and TRBJ1-4; 7 bases are a match to TRBD1. V dropped 1 base and J dropped 7; count of bases not matched to a gene: 6. The CDR3 is 15 amino acids. CDR1 and CDR2 (germline): SGHTA, FQGNSA. The CDR3 reads CASSLGDRGSEKLFF. The CDR3 bases are TGTGCCAGCAGCTTAGGGGACAGAGGGAGTGAAAAACTGTTTTTT.

The chain carries TRBV5-4 and TRBJ1-2; 7 nucleotides line up with TRBD1. V trimming: 4 bases; J trimming: 2 bases; junction bases outside the gene matches: 8. The CDR3 consists of 15 residues. CDR1 SGHNT and CDR2 YYREEE come from the germline V gene (reference sequence). This chain's CDR3 is CASSTGTAGNYGYTF. The CDR3 DNA reads as TGTGCCAGCAGCACCGGGACAGCGGGCAACTATGGCTACACCTTC.

In this sample, this clone turned up a few times. The chain uses TRBV9 and TRBJ2-3; D call uncertain. The ends were cut back, 4 bases at V and 4 bases at J, with 7 bases in the middle. Germline CDR1 and CDR2: SGDLS and YYNGEE. This CDR3 contains 12 residues. CDR3 bases: TGTGCCAGCAGCTCCCGAGCAGATACGCAGTATTTT. As protein: CASSSRADTQYF.

The chain is built from TRBV18 and TRBJ2-7; 9 nucleotides match TRBD1. Trimming took 3 bases from V and 5 from J; bases not matched to a gene: 5. The CDR3 has 14 amino acids. Germline values: CDR1 KGHSH, CDR2 LQKENI. The DNA of the CDR3 is TGTGCCAGCTCACCTAAACAGGGGGCCCACGAGCAGTACGTC. It specifies CASSPKQGAHEQYV.

V and J are TRBV7-2 and TRBJ1-6; perhaps TRBD1 as D (6 bases). Germline V CDR1 and CDR2: SGHTA, FQGNSA. The CDR3 loop spans 15 amino acids. Trimming pared 2 bases from V and 7 bases from J, leaving 12 bases between. Here the CDR3 reads CASSLTPGQNSPLHF. CDR3 DNA sequence: TGTGCCAGCAGCTTAACGCCGGGACAAAATTCACCCCTCCACTTT.

The rearrangement links TRBV28 to TRBJ2-7; 9 nucleotides match TRBD2. CDR1 is MDHEN and CDR2 is SYDVKM in the germline V gene. There are 14 residues in the CDR3. V gave up 5 bases and J gave up 4 bases; unmatched junction bases: 6. CDR3 residues: CASSGTSSRYEQYF. The CDR3 DNA reads as TGTGCCAGCAGTGGGACTAGCAGTCGTTACGAGCAGTACTTC.

The chain couples TRBV7-3 to TRBJ2-3; no definite D call. This CDR3 region has 14 residues. The germline gives CDR1 SGHTA, CDR2 FQGTGA. With 5 bases removed from V and 2 bases from J, the gap between germline ends came to 11 bases. CDR3 sequence: CASSPDSNTDTQYF. In nucleotides, the CDR3 is TGTGCCAGCAGCCCCGACTCCAACACAGATACGCAGTATTTT.

V and J are TRBV28 and TRBJ2-5, with D perhaps being TRBD1 or TRBD2 (5 bases each). The CDR3 has 17 amino acids. Germline values: CDR1 MDHEN, CDR2 SYDVKM. V lost 4 bases, J lost 1 base, and 19 bases lay in between. This chain's CDR3 is CASSSWTRDGSQETQYF. As DNA, the CDR3 is TGTGCCAGCAGTTCTTGGACCCGGGACGGATCCCAAGAGACCCAGTACTTC.